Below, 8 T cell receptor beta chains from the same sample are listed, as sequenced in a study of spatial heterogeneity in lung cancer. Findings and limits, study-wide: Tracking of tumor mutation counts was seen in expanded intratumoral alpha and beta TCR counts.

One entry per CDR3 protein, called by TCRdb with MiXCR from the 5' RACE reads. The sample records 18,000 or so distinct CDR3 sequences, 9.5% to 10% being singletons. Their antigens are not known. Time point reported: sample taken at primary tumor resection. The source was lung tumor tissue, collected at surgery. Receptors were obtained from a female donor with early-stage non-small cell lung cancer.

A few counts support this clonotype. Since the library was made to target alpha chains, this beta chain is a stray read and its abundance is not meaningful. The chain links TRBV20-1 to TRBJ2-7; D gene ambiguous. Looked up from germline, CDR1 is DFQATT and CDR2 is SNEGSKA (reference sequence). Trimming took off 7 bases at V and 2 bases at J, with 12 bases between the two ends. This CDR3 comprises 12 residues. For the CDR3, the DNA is TGCAGTGTCGCGTCGACGGCCTACGAGCAGTACTTC. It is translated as CSVASTAYEQYF.

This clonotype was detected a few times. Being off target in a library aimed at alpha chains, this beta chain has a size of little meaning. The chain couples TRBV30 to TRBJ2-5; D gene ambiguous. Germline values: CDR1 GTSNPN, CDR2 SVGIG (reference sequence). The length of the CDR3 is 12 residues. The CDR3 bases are TGTGCAACCTCTAGAAATAGAGAGACCCAGTACTTC. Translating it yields CATSRNRETQYF.

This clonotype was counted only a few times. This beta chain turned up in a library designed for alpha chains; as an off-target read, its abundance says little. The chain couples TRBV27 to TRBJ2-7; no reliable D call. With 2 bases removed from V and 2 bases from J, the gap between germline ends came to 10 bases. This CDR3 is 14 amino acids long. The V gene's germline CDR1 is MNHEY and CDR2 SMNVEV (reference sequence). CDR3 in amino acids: CASSLRVRTYEQYF. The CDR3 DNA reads TGTGCCAGCAGTTTACGGGTCAGGACCTACGAGCAGTACTTC.

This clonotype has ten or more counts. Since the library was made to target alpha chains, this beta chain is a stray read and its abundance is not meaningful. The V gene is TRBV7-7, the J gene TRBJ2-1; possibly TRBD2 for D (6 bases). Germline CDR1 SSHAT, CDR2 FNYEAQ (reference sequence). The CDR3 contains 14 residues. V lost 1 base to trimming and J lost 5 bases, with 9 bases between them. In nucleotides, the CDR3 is TGTGCCAGCAGCTTAGGGACTACCAACAATGAGCAGTTCTTC. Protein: CASSLGTTNNEQFF.

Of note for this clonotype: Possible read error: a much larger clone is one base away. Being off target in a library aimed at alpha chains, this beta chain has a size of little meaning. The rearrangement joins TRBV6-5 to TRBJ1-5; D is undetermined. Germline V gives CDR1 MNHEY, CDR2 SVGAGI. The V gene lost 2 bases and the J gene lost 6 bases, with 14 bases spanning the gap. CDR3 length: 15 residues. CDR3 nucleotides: TGTGCCAGCAGTTACCGGTCGGGGAACGGTCAGCCCCAGCATTTT. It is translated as CASSYRSGNGQPQHF.

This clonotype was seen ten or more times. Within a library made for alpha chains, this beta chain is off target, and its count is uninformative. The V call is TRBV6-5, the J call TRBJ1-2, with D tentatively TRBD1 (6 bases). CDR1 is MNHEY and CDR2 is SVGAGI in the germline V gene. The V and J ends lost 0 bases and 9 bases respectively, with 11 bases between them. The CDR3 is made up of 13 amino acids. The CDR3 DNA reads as TGTGCCAGCAGTTACTCGACAGGAAGCAGCTACACCTTC. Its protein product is CASSYSTGSSYTF.

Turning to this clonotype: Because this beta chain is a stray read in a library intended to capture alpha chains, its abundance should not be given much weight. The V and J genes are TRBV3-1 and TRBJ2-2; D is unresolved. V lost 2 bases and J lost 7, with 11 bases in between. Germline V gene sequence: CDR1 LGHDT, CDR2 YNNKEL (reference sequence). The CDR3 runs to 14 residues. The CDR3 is CASSQSPSIGELFF. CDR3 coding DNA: TGTGCCAGCAGCCAAAGTCCATCTATCGGGGAGCTGTTTTTT. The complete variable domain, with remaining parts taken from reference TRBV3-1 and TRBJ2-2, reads DTAVSQTPKYLVTQMGNDKSIKCEQNLGHDTMYWYKQDSKKFLKIMFSYNNKELIINETVPNRFSPKSPDKAHLNLHINSLELGDSAVYFCASSQSPSIGELFFGEGSRLTVL.

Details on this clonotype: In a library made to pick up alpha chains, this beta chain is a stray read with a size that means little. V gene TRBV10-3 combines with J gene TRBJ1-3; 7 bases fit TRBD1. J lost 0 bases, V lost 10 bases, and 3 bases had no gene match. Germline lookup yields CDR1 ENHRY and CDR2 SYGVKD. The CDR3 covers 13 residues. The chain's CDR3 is CATWTGSGNTIYF. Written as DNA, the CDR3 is TGTGCCACCTGGACAGGCTCTGGAAACACCATATATTTT.